A single sample gave rise to the 14 T cell receptor beta chains below, sequenced in a study of blood T cell repertoires in COVID-19. Libraries were prepared by immunoSEQ multiplex PCR; TCRdb keeps only in-frame clonotypes and omits some of them. Of fewer than 300,000 clones in the sample, around 82% are singletons; the top ten hold 2.5% to 3.5%. Sequenced sample: peripheral blood. The receptors were gathered from a woman between 18 and 29 years old with acute or convalescent COVID-19.

The V call is TRBV24-1, the J call TRBJ2-7; 9 bases line up with TRBD2. V was pared by 3 bases and J by 5 bases, with 7 bases of the junction left unmatched. Germline V lookup: CDR1 KGHDR, CDR2 SFDVKD. The CDR3 covers 15 residues. In DNA form, the CDR3 reads TGTGCCACCAGTGATACCGGGACTAGCTTCCACGAGCAGTACTTC. The encoded protein is CATSDTGTSFHEQYF.

This clone was counted once. The J gene is TRBJ1-2, the V gene TRBV25-1; D ambiguous. The germline V gene has CDR1 MGHDK and CDR2 SYGVNS. The CDR3 runs to 14 residues. The V end was cut by 0 bases, the J end by 4 bases, with 9 bases between. CDR3 DNA sequence: TGTGCCAGCAGTGAATACGGCGGCTCCTATGGCTACACCTTC. This translates into CASSEYGGSYGYTF.

The rearrangement uses TRBV9 and TRBJ2-1; TRBD2 agrees at 8 bases. The trim removed 1 base at V and 2 bases at J, leaving 5 bases unmatched. The germline V gene has CDR1 SGDLS and CDR2 YYNGEE. The CDR3 is 16 residues long. CDR3 nucleotide sequence: TGTGCCAGCAGCGTAAGGAGCGGGGGAGCCTACAATGAGCAGTTCTTC. Its translation is CASSVRSGGAYNEQFF.

This chain joins TRBV24-1 and TRBJ2-1; 10 nucleotides line up with TRBD2. This CDR3 is 18 amino acids long. Trimming at V came to 5 bases and at J to 0 bases, leaving 9 bases not matched to a gene. The V gene's germline CDR1 is KGHDR and CDR2 SFDVKD. As DNA, the CDR3 is TGTGCCACCAGTGGGGGAACTAGCGGGAACCCCTCCTACAATGAGCAGTTCTTC. It encodes CATSGGTSGNPSYNEQFF.

This clone showed up just once. This rearrangement joins TRBV24-1 to TRBJ2-3; TRBD2 might be the D (6 bases). The CDR3 has 14 residues. Trimming left V 2 bases short and J 9 bases short, with 14 bases between. Germline V gene sequence: CDR1 KGHDR, CDR2 SFDVKD. For the CDR3, the DNA is TGTGCCACCAGTGATTCCCGGGTAGCGGACACGCAGTATTTT. Its protein is CATSDSRVADTQYF.

The chain links TRBV28 to TRBJ2-4; tentative D call: TRBD2 (6 bases). With 2 bases removed from V and 0 bases from J, the gap between germline ends came to 11 bases. The CDR3 runs to 16 residues. The germline gives CDR1 MDHEN, CDR2 SYDVKM. CDR3 sequence: CASSLRGTLAKNIQYF. Here the CDR3 DNA reads TGTGCCAGCAGTTTACGGGGGACTTTAGCCAAAAACATTCAGTACTTC.

The CDR3 bases are TGTGCCAGCAGCGCTGGGGGAGGGGCTCTTTCCTACGAGCAGTACTTC. It translates to CASSAGGGALSYEQYF. V gene TRBV7-2 combines with J gene TRBJ2-7; TRBD2 agrees at 7 bases. Per the germline V gene, CDR1 is SGHTA and CDR2 is FQGNSA. This CDR3 comprises 16 residues. Losses at the gene ends were 5 bases for V and 1 base for J; bases not matched to a gene: 11.

The V call is TRBV6-6, the J call TRBJ2-3; the D gene is possibly TRBD1 (6 bases). The germline V gene has CDR1 MNHNY and CDR2 SVGAGI (reference sequence). Trimming stripped 11 bases from V and 4 bases from J, with 13 bases between. The CDR3 sequence is 12 residues long. The CDR3 sequence is CAEGAGADTQYF. CDR3 DNA sequence: TGTGCCGAAGGGGCAGGGGCAGATACGCAGTATTTT.

J is TRBJ2-5 and V is TRBV9; weak D call: TRBD2 (5 bases). Germline assignment: CDR1 SGDLS and CDR2 YYNGEE. The CDR3 spans 14 residues. The V end was cut by 0 bases, the J end by 5 bases, with 11 bases between. The CDR3 DNA reads TGTGCCAGCAGCGTAGGCGAGGGAGCGGAGACCCAGTACTTC. Encoded protein: CASSVGEGAETQYF.

V gene TRBV29-1 combines with J gene TRBJ1-5; the match to TRBD1 covers 8 bases. The CDR3 has 14 amino acids. The J segment lost 6 bases and the V segment lost 4 bases, leaving 8 bases of the junction unmatched. CDR1 SQVTM and CDR2 ANQGSEA come from the germline V gene. The CDR3 region has the DNA TGCAGCGTTGCAGAGACAGGGGATTCTCAGCCCCAGCATTTT. It specifies CSVAETGDSQPQHF.

In this sample, this clone turned up many times. This chain links TRBV18 with TRBJ2-1; 11 bases are shared with TRBD1. Germline CDR1 reads KGHSH; CDR2 reads LQKENI. The length of the CDR3 is 16 residues. J was trimmed by 6 bases and V by 3 bases; bases with no gene match: 7. The chain's CDR3 is CASSPRTGGASNEQFF. DNA of the CDR3: TGTGCCAGCTCACCCAGGACAGGGGGCGCGTCCAATGAGCAGTTCTTC.

The rearrangement links TRBV28 to TRBJ2-5, with 8 bases aligning to TRBD2. The CDR3 extends over 13 amino acids. V shed 7 bases and J 3 bases; nucleotides not matched to a gene: 4. CDR1 and CDR2 from the germline V gene are MDHEN and SYDVKM. In nucleotides, the CDR3 is TGTGCCAGCAAAGCGGGAGATAAAGAGACCCAGTACTTC. Translating gives CASKAGDKETQYF.

The chain employs TRBV6-5 and TRBJ2-7, with a weak D call TRBD2 (6 bases). This CDR3 has 13 residues. The ends were cut back, 2 bases at V and 3 bases at J, with 8 bases in the middle. Germline V gives CDR1 MNHEY, CDR2 SVGAGI. CDR3 amino acids: CASSYTGLYEQYF. CDR3 coding DNA: TGTGCCAGCAGTTACACGGGACTCTACGAGCAGTACTTC.

The chain links TRBV18 to TRBJ2-1; TRBD1 agrees at 7 bases. The V gene's germline CDR1 is KGHSH and CDR2 LQKENI. J gave up 8 bases and V 4 bases, and 2 bases lay outside the gene matches. There are 12 residues in the CDR3. CDR3 in DNA: TGTGCCAGCTCACAGCAGGGGGATGAGCAGTTCTTC. Encoded protein: CASSQQGDEQFF.